This T cell receptor (beta chain) stems from a study of cytomegalovirus exposure and HLA in healthy donors. The study's findings and limits: Most CMV-associated TCR beta chains appeared HLA-restricted in a later analysis. Another analysis was done later, and it associated around 17,000 TCR beta sequences with HLA alleles at 0.05 false discovery rate.

The junction had 0 bases not matched to a gene; V was cut back by 4 bases and J by 6 bases. The CDR3 is 13 residues long. Germline CDR1 and CDR2: SGHTA and FQGTGA. Remarks on this clone: Its antigen is still unknown.

With 60 Vbeta and 13 Jbeta primers, the PCR was carried out. Profiling relied on immunoSEQ multiplex PCR, and the TCRdb table lists in-frame clones only, not all of them. The sample records roughly 96,000 clones, 65% to 80% being singletons. The sample comprised PBMCs. The clonotype was recovered from a woman in her 70s in good health and CMV-seropositive. The chain employs TRBV7-3 and TRBJ2-1; 10 bases fit TRBD1. CDR3 sequence reads: CASSWTGGNEQFF. The CDR3 nucleotides are TGTGCCAGCAGCTGGACAGGGGGCAATGAGCAGTTCTTC.